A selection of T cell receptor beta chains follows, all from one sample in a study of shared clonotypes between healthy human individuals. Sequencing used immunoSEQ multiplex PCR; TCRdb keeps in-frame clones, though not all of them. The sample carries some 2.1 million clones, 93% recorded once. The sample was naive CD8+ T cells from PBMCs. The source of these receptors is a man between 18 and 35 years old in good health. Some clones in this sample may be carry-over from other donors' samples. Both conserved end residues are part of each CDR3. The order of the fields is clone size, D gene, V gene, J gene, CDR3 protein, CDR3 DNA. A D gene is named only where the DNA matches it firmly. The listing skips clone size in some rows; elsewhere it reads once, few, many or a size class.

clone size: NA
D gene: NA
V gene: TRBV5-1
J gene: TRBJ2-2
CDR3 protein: CASRQGNTGELFF
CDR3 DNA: TGCGCCAGCAGACAGGGGAACACCGGGGAGCTGTTTTTT

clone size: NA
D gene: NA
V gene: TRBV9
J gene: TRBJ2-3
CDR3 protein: CASSAPGGWSTDTQYF
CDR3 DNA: TGTGCCAGCAGCGCCCCTGGGGGATGGAGCACAGATACGCAGTATTTT

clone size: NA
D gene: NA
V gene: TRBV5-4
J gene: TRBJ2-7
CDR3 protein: CASRGGDDRVYEQYF
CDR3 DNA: TGTGCCAGCAGGGGAGGGGATGACAGGGTTTACGAGCAGTACTTC

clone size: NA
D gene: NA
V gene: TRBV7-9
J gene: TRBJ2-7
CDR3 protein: CASSSGQWGDEQYF
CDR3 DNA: TGTGCCAGCAGCTCGGGACAGTGGGGGGACGAGCAGTACTTC

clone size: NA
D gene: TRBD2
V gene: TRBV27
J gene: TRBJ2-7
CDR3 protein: CASSLSFAGTSPEWEQYF
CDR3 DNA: TGTGCCAGCAGTTTGAGTTTCGCCGGGACTAGCCCGGAATGGGAGCAGTACTTC

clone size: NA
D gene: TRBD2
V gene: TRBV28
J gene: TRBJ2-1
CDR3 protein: CASSLSILGLAGTNEQFF
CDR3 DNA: TGTGCCAGCAGTTTAAGTATCCTTGGACTAGCGGGAACGAATGAGCAGTTCTTC

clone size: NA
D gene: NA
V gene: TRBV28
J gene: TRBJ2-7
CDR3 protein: CASSPRRVADSYEQYF
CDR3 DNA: TGTGCCAGCAGTCCGCGCCGTGTGGCAGACTCCTACGAGCAGTACTTC

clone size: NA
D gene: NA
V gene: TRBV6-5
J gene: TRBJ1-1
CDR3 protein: CASRAGPSNTEAFF
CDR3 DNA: TGTGCCAGCAGAGCGGGACCGTCGAACACTGAAGCTTTCTTT

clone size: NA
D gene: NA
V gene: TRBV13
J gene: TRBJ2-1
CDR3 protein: CASSLRAHNEQFF
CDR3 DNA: TGTGCCAGCAGCTTAAGGGCTCACAATGAGCAGTTCTTC

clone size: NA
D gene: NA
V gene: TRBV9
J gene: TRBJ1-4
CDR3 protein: CASSPSGGNEKLFF
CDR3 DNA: TGTGCCAGCTCGCCGTCCGGGGGAAATGAAAAACTGTTTTTT

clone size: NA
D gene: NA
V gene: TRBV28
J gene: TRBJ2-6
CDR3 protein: CASTPLFTGAPGANVLTF
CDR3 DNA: TGTGCCAGCACCCCCCTTTTTACCGGGGCTCCAGGGGCCAACGTCCTGACTTTC

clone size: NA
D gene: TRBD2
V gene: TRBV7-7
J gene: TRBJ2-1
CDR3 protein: CASSLSAGGLYNEQFF
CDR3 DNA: TGTGCCAGCAGCTTATCTGCGGGAGGACTTTACAATGAGCAGTTCTTC

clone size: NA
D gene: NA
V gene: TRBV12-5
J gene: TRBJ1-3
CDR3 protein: CASTGGLGPGNTIYF
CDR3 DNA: TGTGCTAGTACGGGGGGGCTAGGGCCTGGAAACACCATATATTTT

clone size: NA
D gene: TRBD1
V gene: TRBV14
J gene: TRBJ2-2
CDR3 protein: CASSRDRGIAGELFF
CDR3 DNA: TGTGCCAGCAGCCGGGACAGGGGAATCGCCGGGGAGCTGTTTTTT

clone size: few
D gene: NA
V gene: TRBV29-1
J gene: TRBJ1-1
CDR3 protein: CSVLRDGEAFF
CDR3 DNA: TGCAGCGTCCTAAGGGACGGTGAAGCTTTCTTT

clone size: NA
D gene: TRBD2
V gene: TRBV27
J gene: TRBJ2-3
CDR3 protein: CASKRLAGSTDTQYF
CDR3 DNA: TGTGCCAGCAAAAGACTAGCGGGCAGCACAGATACGCAGTATTTT

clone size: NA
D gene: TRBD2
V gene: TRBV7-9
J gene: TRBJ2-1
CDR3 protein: CASSLGVPSGNNEQFF
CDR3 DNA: TGTGCCAGCAGCTTAGGAGTGCCTAGCGGAAACAATGAGCAGTTCTTC

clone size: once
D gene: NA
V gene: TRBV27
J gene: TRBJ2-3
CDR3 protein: CASSFQGRVYGTDTQYF
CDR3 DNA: TGTGCCAGCAGTTTCCAGGGGAGGGTTTATGGCACAGATACGCAGTATTTT

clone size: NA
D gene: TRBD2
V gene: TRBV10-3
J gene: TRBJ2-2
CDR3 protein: CAISERLATSSTVTTNTGELFF
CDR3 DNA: TGTGCCATCAGTGAAAGACTAGCGACGAGCTCAACAGTCACTACGAACACCGGGGAGCTGTTTTTT

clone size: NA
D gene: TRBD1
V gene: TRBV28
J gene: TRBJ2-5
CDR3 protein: CASSFQQGAKVETQYF
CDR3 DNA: TGTGCCAGCAGTTTCCAACAGGGGGCAAAGGTGGAGACCCAGTACTTC

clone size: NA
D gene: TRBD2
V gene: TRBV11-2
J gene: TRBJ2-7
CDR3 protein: CASSSAGGEYEQYF
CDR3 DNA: TGTGCCAGCAGCTCAGCGGGAGGGGAGTACGAGCAGTACTTC

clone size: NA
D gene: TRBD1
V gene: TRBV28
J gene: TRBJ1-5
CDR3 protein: CASSRQGAGQPQHF
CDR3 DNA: TGTGCCAGCAGTCGACAGGGAGCCGGTCAGCCCCAGCATTTT

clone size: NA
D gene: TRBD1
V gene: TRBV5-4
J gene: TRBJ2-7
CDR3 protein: CASSAGTGYEQYF
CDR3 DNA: TGTGCCAGCAGCGCCGGGACAGGGTACGAGCAGTACTTC

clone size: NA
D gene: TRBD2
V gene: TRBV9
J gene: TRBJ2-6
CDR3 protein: CASSARTSELISGANVLTF
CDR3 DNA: TGTGCCAGCAGCGCTCGGACTAGCGAGTTAATTTCTGGGGCCAACGTCCTGACTTTC

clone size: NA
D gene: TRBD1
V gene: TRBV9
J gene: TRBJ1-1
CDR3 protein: CASSVGQGQNTEAFF
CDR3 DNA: TGTGCCAGCAGCGTCGGACAGGGACAGAACACTGAAGCTTTCTTT

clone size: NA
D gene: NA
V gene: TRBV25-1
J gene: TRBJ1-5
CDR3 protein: CASSAGNQPQHF
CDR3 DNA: TGTGCCAGCAGTGCAGGGAATCAGCCCCAGCATTTT

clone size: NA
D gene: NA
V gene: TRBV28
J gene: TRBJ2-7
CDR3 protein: CASSLPRGYDEQYF
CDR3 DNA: TGTGCCAGCAGTTTACCCCGGGGCTACGACGAGCAGTACTTC

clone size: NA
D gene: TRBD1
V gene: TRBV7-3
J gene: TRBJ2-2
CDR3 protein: CASSLTGGVNTGELFF
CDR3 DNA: TGTGCCAGCAGCTTAACAGGGGGCGTAAATACCGGGGAGCTGTTTTTT